The 22 T cell receptor beta chains below come from one sample, sequenced in a study of CD8 T cells in Susac syndrome. An input of about 0.5 to 1 ug of RNA was subjected to reverse transcription using random hexamers. One entry per CDR3 protein results from TCRdb running MiXCR on the immunoSEQ multiplex PCR reads. The sample holds around 190,000 distinct CDR3 sequences, roughly 96% seen once. The sequenced sample was CD4+ T cells from PBMCs. The receptors originated from a human donor in good health.

Here the CDR3 reads CASSSTGNQPQHF. As DNA, the CDR3 is TGTGCCAGCAGTTCAACAGGGAATCAGCCCCAGCATTTT. The chain uses TRBV6-1 and TRBJ1-5; D possibly corresponds to TRBD1 (6 bases). The CDR3 sequence is 13 residues long. V gave up 5 bases and J gave up 4 bases, with 9 bases separating them. Germline assignment: CDR1 MNHNS and CDR2 SASEGT.

CDR3 nucleotide sequence: TGTGCCAGCAGCTTGGCCTGGGGGGCCGGGAATGAGCAGTTCTTC. Its protein is CASSLAWGAGNEQFF. The genes are TRBV5-8 and TRBJ2-1, with D possibly called TRBD1 or TRBD2 (6 bases each). The CDR3 is 15 residues long. Trimming shortened V by 0 bases and J by 7 bases, and 14 bases separated the two germline ends. Germline CDR1 reads SGHTS; CDR2 reads YDEGEE. Variable domain in full (rest from reference TRBV5-8 and TRBJ2-1): EAGVTQSPTHLIKTRGQQATLRCSPISGHTSVYWYQQALGLGLQFLLWYDEGEERNRGNFPPRFSGRQFPNYSSELNVNALELEDSALYLCASSLAWGAGNEQFFGPGTRLTVL.

In its sample, this clonotype was seen once. This rearrangement joins TRBV29-1 to TRBJ2-7, with TRBD1 matching 7 bases. This CDR3 spans 12 amino acids. Germline V gene data show CDR1 as SQVTM and CDR2 as ANQGSEA. J lost 5 bases, V lost 7 bases, and 8 bases had no gene match. CDR3 coding DNA: TGCAGCGCCAACAGGGGTGCGGACGAGCAGTACTTC. This sequence encodes CSANRGADEQYF.

This chain joins TRBV3-1 and TRBJ2-7; 8 nucleotides line up with TRBD1. The CDR3 has 14 residues. Trimming took 6 bases from V and 1 from J; bases not matched to a gene: 5. In germline, CDR1 is LGHDT, CDR2 YNNKEL (reference sequence). Here the CDR3 reads CASSLTGASYEQYF. CDR3 nucleotides: TGTGCCAGCAGTCTGACAGGGGCTTCCTACGAGCAGTACTTC.

The V gene is TRBV20-1, the J gene TRBJ2-7; 7 bases agree with TRBD1. The V gene end was trimmed by 1 base and the J gene end by 2 bases; junction bases not matched to a gene: 5. CDR3 size: 14 residues. Per the germline V gene, CDR1 is DFQATT and CDR2 is SNEGSKA (reference sequence). CDR3 amino acids: CSARARDRAYEQYF. In nucleotides, the CDR3 is TGCAGTGCTAGAGCGAGGGACAGAGCCTACGAGCAGTACTTC.

The rearrangement links TRBV28 to TRBJ2-7; 7 positions match TRBD1. The germline CDR1 and CDR2 sequences are MDHEN and SYDVKM. There are 13 residues in the CDR3. V trimming: 4 bases; J trimming: 4 bases; junction bases outside the gene matches: 4. The CDR3 here is CASSSGQVYEQYF. CDR3 sequence (DNA): TGTGCCAGCAGTTCAGGACAGGTATACGAGCAGTACTTC.

This sequence joins TRBV2 and TRBJ2-4; possibly TRBD1 for D (5 bases). Looked up from germline, CDR1 is SNHLY and CDR2 is FYNNEI. V was shortened by 1 base and J by 7 bases, with 8 bases between the two germline ends. The CDR3 sequence is 13 residues long. CDR3 nucleotide sequence: TGTGCCAGCAGTGAAGAAGGGGTGAACATTCAGTACTTC. Protein sequence: CASSEEGVNIQYF.

The CDR3 reads CASSVGRQKESYEQYF. CDR3 coding DNA: TGTGCCAGCAGCGTAGGCCGGCAGAAGGAGTCCTACGAGCAGTACTTC. The rearrangement links TRBV9 to TRBJ2-7, with D hard to call. Looked up from germline, CDR1 is SGDLS and CDR2 is YYNGEE. The germline V and J ends were trimmed by 0 bases and 1 base, with 14 bases remaining between them. This CDR3 comprises 16 residues.

V usage is TRBV7-9 and J usage is TRBJ1-6, with TRBD1 as a possible D gene (5 bases). The length of the CDR3 is 13 residues. V lost 0 bases and J lost 13, with 10 bases in between. The germline V gene encodes CDR1 SEHNR and CDR2 FQNEAQ (reference sequence). The CDR3 DNA reads TGTGCCAGCAGCTTAGCGTGGGGGGAGCCCCTCCACTTT. It specifies CASSLAWGEPLHF.

The chain joins TRBV29-1 to TRBJ2-5, with D possibly matching TRBD1 (6 bases). The CDR3 length is 12 residues. Germline V gene lookup returns CDR1 SQVTM and CDR2 ANQGSEA. Between the trimmed V and J ends, which lost 3 bases and 4 bases, there was a span of 9 bases. Here the CDR3 DNA reads TGCAGCGTTGACCAACAGGGAGAGACCCAGTACTTC. It is translated as CSVDQQGETQYF. The whole variable domain, remainder taken from reference TRBV29-1 and TRBJ2-5, is SAVISQKPSRDICQRGTSLTIQCQVDSQVTMMFWYRQQPGQSLTLIATANQGSEATYESGFVIDKFPISRPNLTFSTLTVSNMSPEDSSIYLCSVDQQGETQYFGPGTRLLVL.

The genes are TRBV12-3 or TRBV12-4 and TRBJ2-4, with 8 bases aligning to TRBD1. Trimming at V came to 3 bases and at J to 5 bases, leaving 6 bases not matched to a gene. The CDR3 totals 15 residues. The CDR3 sequence is CASSLYIQGENIQYF. The CDR3 DNA reads TGTGCCAGCAGTTTGTACATACAGGGGGAAAACATTCAGTACTTC.

The V gene is TRBV15, the J gene TRBJ2-5; D is ambiguous. In germline, CDR1 is LNHNV, CDR2 YYDKDF (reference sequence). This CDR3 has 14 amino acids. Trimming removed 0 bases from V and 2 bases from J, with 7 bases in between. The CDR3, as DNA: TGTGCCACCAGCAGAGATCCAGTTCAAGAGACCCAGTACTTC. Translation: CATSRDPVQETQYF.

The chain employs TRBV27 and TRBJ2-5; D gene unclear. V lost 5 bases to trimming and J lost 7 bases, with 14 bases between them. This CDR3 has 13 amino acids. Germline assignment: CDR1 MNHEY and CDR2 SMNVEV (reference sequence). Here the CDR3 DNA reads TGTGCCAGCAGTGCAACCCTTCTCGGGACCCAGTACTTC. Translated, it gives CASSATLLGTQYF.

J is TRBJ1-1 and V is TRBV20-1; maybe TRBD1 (6 bases). The CDR3 totals 12 residues. The germline CDR1 and CDR2 sequences are DFQATT and SNEGSKA (reference sequence). V lost 0 bases and J 8 bases, leaving 10 bases between the germline ends. The CDR3 loop reads CSARDTGTEAFF. In nucleotides, the CDR3 is TGCAGTGCTAGAGATACAGGGACCGAAGCTTTCTTT.

V is TRBV29-1 and J is TRBJ2-2, with a possible D match to TRBD2 (7 bases). Deletions cut 6 bases from V and 0 bases from J, with 11 bases between. This CDR3 has 14 residues. Per the germline V gene, CDR1 is SQVTM and CDR2 is ANQGSEA. The CDR3 sequence is CSVGGLSNTGELFF. In nucleotides, the CDR3 is TGCAGCGTGGGGGGGCTTTCGAACACCGGGGAGCTGTTTTTT.

The V call is TRBV27, the J call TRBJ2-1; a weak D match, TRBD2 (6 bases). The CDR3 runs 12 residues. Trimming pared 6 bases from V and 3 bases from J, leaving 6 bases between. Per the germline V gene, CDR1 is MNHEY and CDR2 is SMNVEV (reference sequence). The CDR3 bases are TGTGCCAGCAGCGGGAGCTACAATGAGCAGTTCTTC. This codes for CASSGSYNEQFF.

This chain uses TRBV19 with TRBJ2-6; 8 bases fit TRBD1. This CDR3 comprises 19 residues. V lost 3 bases to trimming and J lost 3 bases; unmatched junction nucleotides: 13. Germline CDR1 is LNHDA and CDR2 is SQIVND (reference sequence). DNA of the CDR3: TGTGCCAGTAGTATCCTGGGACAGGTTCCTCTCGGTGGGGCCAACGTCCTGACTTTC. It yields the protein CASSILGQVPLGGANVLTF.

This clonotype was seen once. The chain combines TRBV12-3 or TRBV12-4 with TRBJ1-1; D gene uncertain. CDR3 size: 14 residues. V lost 2 bases to trimming and J lost 5 bases, with 12 bases between them. The CDR3 DNA reads as TGTGCCAGCAGTTTAACGGTAGGGCGGACTGAAGCTTTCTTT. Translating gives CASSLTVGRTEAFF.

The CDR3 spells CAISDDREVQPQHF. CDR3 nucleotide sequence: TGTGCCATCAGTGACGACAGGGAGGTTCAGCCCCAGCATTTT. This chain uses TRBV10-3 with TRBJ1-5, with 7 bases matching TRBD1. The CDR3 totals 14 residues. From germline, CDR1 is ENHRY and CDR2 SYGVKD. The junction had 5 bases not matched to a gene; V was cut back by 3 bases and J by 6 bases.

The chain joins TRBV27 to TRBJ2-3; no firm D call. Per the germline V gene, CDR1 is MNHEY and CDR2 is SMNVEV (reference sequence). Between the trimmed V and J ends, which lost 7 bases and 3 bases, there was a span of 11 bases. CDR3 length equals 13 residues. Here the CDR3 DNA reads TGTGCCAGCATCCCCTATGGGACAGATACGCAGTATTTT. The encoded protein is CASIPYGTDTQYF.

The rearrangement uses TRBV30 and TRBJ1-2; 7 positions agree with TRBD1. Germline trimming cut 1 base from V and 4 bases from J; bases unmatched to any gene: 12. There are 16 residues in the CDR3. From germline, CDR1 is GTSNPN and CDR2 SVGIG (reference sequence). The CDR3 spells CAWSGGWGTEIYGYTF. DNA for the CDR3: TGTGCCTGGAGTGGGGGATGGGGGACAGAGATCTATGGCTACACCTTC.

The CDR3 region is CSVEGWRTHSGTDTQYF. The CDR3 coding sequence is TGCAGCGTTGAAGGCTGGCGGACACACTCAGGCACAGATACGCAGTATTTT. The chain links TRBV29-1 to TRBJ2-3; possibly TRBD1 for D (5 bases). CDR3 length: 17 residues. Germline V lookup: CDR1 SQVTM, CDR2 ANQGSEA. V lost 1 base, J lost 1 base, and 18 bases lay in between.